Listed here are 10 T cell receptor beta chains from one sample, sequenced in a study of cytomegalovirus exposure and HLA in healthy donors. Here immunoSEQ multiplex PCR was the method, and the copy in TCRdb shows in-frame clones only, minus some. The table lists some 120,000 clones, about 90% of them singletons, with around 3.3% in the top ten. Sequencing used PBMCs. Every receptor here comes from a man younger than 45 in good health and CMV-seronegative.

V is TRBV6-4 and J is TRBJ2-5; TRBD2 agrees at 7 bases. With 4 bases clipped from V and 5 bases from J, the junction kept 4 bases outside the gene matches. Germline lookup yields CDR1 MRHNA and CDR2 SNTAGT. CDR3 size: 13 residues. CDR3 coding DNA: TGTGCCAGCAGTGGAAACGGGGGGGAGACCCAGTACTTC. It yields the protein CASSGNGGETQYF.

The CDR3 DNA reads TGTGCCAGCAGGGAACTACTCAGCAATCAGCCCCAGCATTTT. This gives the protein CASRELLSNQPQHF. V is TRBV6-1 and J is TRBJ1-5; D is undetermined. V was cut by 6 bases and J by 1 base, with 10 bases left in between. The length of the CDR3 is 14 residues. Germline lookup yields CDR1 MNHNS and CDR2 SASEGT.

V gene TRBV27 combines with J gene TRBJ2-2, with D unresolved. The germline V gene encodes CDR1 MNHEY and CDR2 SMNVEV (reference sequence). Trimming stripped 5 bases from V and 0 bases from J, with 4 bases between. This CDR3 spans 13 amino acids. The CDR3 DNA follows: TGTGCCAGCAGTGGCACGAACACCGGGGAGCTGTTTTTT. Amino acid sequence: CASSGTNTGELFF.

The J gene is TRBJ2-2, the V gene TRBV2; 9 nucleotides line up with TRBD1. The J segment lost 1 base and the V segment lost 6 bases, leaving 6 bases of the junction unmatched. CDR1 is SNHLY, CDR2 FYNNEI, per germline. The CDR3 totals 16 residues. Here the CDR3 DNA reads TGTGCCAGCAGCCGGACAGGGGTGCTGAACACCGGGGAGCTGTTTTTT. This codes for CASSRTGVLNTGELFF.

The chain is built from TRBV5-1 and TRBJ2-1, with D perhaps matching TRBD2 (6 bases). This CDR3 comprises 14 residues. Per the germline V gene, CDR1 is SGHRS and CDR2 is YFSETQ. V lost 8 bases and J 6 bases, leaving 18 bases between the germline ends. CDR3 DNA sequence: TGCGCCAGTAGGGGACTCCTATCTGGCAATGAGCAGTTCTTC. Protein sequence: CASRGLLSGNEQFF.

The CDR3 is CASSSRDRVFTDTQYF. The CDR3 nucleotides read TGTGCCAGCAGTTCCCGGGACAGGGTCTTCACAGATACGCAGTATTTT. V is TRBV6-5 and J is TRBJ2-3; 9 nucleotides line up with TRBD1. The CDR3 is 16 residues long. The trim removed 4 bases at V and 2 bases at J, leaving 7 bases unmatched. Looked up from germline, CDR1 is MNHEY and CDR2 is SVGAGI.

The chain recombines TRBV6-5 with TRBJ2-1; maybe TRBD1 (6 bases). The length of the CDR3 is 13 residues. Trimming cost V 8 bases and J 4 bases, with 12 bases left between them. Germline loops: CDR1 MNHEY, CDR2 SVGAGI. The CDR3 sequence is CASSYREYNEQFF. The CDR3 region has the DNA TGTGCCAGCTCTTACAGGGAATACAATGAGCAGTTCTTC.

The CDR3 spells CASNRAGGPDTQYF. CDR3 nucleotide sequence: TGTGCCAGTAATAGGGCAGGGGGCCCAGATACGCAGTATTTT. The chain uses TRBV19 and TRBJ2-3; the match to TRBD1 covers 8 bases. Germline-derived CDR1 and CDR2 are LNHDA and SQIVND (reference sequence). The CDR3 extends over 14 amino acids. The ends lost 7 bases at V and 4 bases at J; junction bases unmatched: 7.

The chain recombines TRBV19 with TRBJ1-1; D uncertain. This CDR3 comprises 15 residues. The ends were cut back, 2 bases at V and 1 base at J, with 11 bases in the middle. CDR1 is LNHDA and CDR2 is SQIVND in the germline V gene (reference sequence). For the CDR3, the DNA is TGTGCCAGTAGTATAACCGGAGTAAAGAACACTGAAGCTTTCTTT. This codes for CASSITGVKNTEAFF.

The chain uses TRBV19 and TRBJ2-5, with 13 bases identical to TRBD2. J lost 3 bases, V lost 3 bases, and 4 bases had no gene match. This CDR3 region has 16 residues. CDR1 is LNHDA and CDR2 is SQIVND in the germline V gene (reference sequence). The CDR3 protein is CASSMPGLAGKETQYF. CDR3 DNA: TGTGCCAGTAGTATGCCGGGACTAGCGGGAAAAGAGACCCAGTACTTC.